This T cell receptor (beta chain) originates from a study of regulatory T cells in long-lasting Graves disease. Germline CDR1 GTSNPN, CDR2 SVGIG (reference sequence). The CDR3 extends over 13 amino acids. With 1 base removed from V and 3 bases from J, the gap between germline ends came to 9 bases. Combining iRepertoire HTBI primers with Arm-PCR of CDR3 regions, the authors built TCR beta libraries. TCRdb reprocessed the multiplex PCR reads with MiXCR, giving one entry per CDR3 protein. The table lists about 500,000 distinct CDR3 sequences, around 11% of them singletons. Time point: newly diagnosed GD, antithyroid drugs for less than 3 months. Following extraction of RNA from PBMCs, that RNA was used to make the TCR library. This same sample was also taken into another study, of T cells in Graves' hyperthyroidism and ophthalmopathy. That study reports: With a duration under 2 months, the hyperthyroidism was newly diagnosed in patients aged 18 to 65. Diagnostic decisions used clinical symptoms, serum thyroxine and TRAb, thyroid ultrasound and orbital computed tomography. The majority of expanded thyroid clonotypes above 0.001 also appeared in blood.

Sequencing was performed on peripheral blood mononuclear cells (PBMCs), taken at new diagnosis, from a patient treated with antithyroid drugs. This chain links TRBV30 with TRBJ1-1; D remains ambiguous. The TCR sequence derives from a woman in her twenties or thirties with Graves disease. The CDR3 loop is CAWSGRAHTEAFF. CDR3 DNA: TGTGCCTGGAGTGGTAGGGCCCACACTGAAGCTTTCTTT.